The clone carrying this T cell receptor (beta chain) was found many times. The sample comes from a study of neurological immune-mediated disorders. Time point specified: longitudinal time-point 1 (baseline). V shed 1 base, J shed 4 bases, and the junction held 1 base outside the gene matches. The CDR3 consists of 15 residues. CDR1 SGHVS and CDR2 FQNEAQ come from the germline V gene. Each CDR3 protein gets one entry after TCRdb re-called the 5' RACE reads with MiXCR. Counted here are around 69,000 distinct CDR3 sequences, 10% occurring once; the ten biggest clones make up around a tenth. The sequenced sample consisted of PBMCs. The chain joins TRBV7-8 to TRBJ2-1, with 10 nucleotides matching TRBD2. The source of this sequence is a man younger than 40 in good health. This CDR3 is CASSLELAGYNEQFF. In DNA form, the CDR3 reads TGTGCCAGCAGCTTAGAACTAGCGGGATACAATGAGCAGTTCTTC.